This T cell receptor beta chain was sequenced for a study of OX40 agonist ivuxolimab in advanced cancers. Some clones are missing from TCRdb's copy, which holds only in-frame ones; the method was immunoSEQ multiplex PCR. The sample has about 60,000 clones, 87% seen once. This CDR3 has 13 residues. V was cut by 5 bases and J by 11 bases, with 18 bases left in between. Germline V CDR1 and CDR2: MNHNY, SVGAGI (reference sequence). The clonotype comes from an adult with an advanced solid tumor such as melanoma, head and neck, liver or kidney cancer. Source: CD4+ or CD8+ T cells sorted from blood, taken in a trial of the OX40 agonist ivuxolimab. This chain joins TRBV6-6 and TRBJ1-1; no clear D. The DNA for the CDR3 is TGTGCCAGCAGTCTCGACTTGGGCGGTTGGGCTTTCTTT. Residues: CASSLDLGGWAFF.